This T cell receptor (beta chain) was recorded in a study of T-cell reconstitution after alpha-beta-depleted transplantation in children. Unique molecular identifiers were incorporated into the prepared TCRbeta library. TCRdb processed the PCR reads anew with MiXCR; each CDR3 protein has one entry. The sample contains approximately 520,000 distinct CDR3 sequences, approximately 32% of which appear only once. The origin of this receptor is a human donor who donated a stem cell graft to a child with aplastic anemia. The sample consisted of PBMCs from the stem cell graft donor, taken from the stem cell graft.

CDR3 sequence (DNA): TGTGCCACCAGTGAGGCCGGGACAGAACAGCAGTACTTC. Its translation: CATSEAGTEQQYF. The genes are TRBV24-1 and TRBJ2-7; TRBD1 aligns across 7 bases. Germline CDR1 and CDR2: KGHDR and SFDVKD. The CDR3 loop spans 13 amino acids. After removal of 4 bases from V and 8 bases from J, the junction contained 7 bases not matched to a gene.